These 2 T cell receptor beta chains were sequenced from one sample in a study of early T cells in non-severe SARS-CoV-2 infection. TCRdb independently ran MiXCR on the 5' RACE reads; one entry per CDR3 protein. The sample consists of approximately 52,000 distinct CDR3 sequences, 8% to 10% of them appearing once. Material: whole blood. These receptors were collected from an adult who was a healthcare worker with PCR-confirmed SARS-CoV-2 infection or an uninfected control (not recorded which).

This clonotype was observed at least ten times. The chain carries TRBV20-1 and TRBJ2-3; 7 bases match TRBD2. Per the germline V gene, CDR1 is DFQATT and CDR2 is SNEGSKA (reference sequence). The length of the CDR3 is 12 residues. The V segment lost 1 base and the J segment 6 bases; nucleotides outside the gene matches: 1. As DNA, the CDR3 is TGCAGTGCTAGAGCTAGCGGTGATACGCAGTATTTT. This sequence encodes CSARASGDTQYF.

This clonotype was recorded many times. The CDR3 region has the DNA TGCGCCAGCAGCCAGCTAAGGGGAAACATTCAGTACTTC. Translation gives CASSQLRGNIQYF. The gene calls are TRBV4-1 and TRBJ2-4, with a tentative D call TRBD1 (5 bases). CDR1 and CDR2 from the germline V gene are MGHRA and YSYEKL. The CDR3 loop spans 13 amino acids. Trimming cost V 3 bases and J 6 bases, with 9 bases left between them.